Given below is one T cell receptor (beta chain) in context. The antigen is undetermined. The data were obtained in a study of T cell responses to AZD1222 COVID-19 vaccine. Study context: Whether given at about 4 or about 12 weeks, second doses were pooled.

Overall study findings and caveats: Close to half of spike-specific TCRs reportedly recognize unmutated variant regions. Donors were mostly white British, more females; clonal diversity possibly underestimated.

Sequenced by immunoSEQ multiplex PCR; TCRdb stores in-frame clones only, minus some. This sample carries approximately 190,000 clones, around 92% of them seen once, and the ten largest clones take approximately 1.4%. Trimming took off 2 bases at V and 10 bases at J, with 17 bases between the two ends. This CDR3 has 13 residues. Germline CDR1 is SQVTM and CDR2 is ANQGSEA. Specimen: peripheral blood, collected on day 0 of AZD1222 vaccination. The chain couples TRBV29-1 to TRBJ1-2; D call uncertain. The sequence was obtained from an adult in good health. The CDR3: CSVERGGFPLYTF. The CDR3 DNA is TGCAGCGTTGAACGGGGAGGATTCCCACTCTACACCTTC.